The 26 T cell receptor beta chains below were found in one sample sequenced in a study of T cells in localized non-small cell lung cancer. TCRdb keeps only in-frame clones here, not all; method: immunoSEQ multiplex PCR. The table records 75,000 to 95,000 clones, approximately 90% of them present only once. Sequences were derived from peripheral blood, sampled before any cancer treatment. Receptors were obtained from a man between 40 and 69 years old with stage I squamous cell lung carcinoma.

This clone was detected only a few times. The chain has TRBV6-1 and TRBJ2-2; weak D call: TRBD2 (6 bases). CDR1 and CDR2 from the germline V gene are MNHNS and SASEGT. Trimming took 6 bases from V and 1 from J, leaving 6 bases between them. This CDR3 has 13 residues. This chain's CDR3 is CASRGLNTGELFF. The DNA of the CDR3 is TGTGCCAGCAGGGGACTGAACACCGGGGAGCTGTTTTTT.

V gene TRBV19 combines with J gene TRBJ1-6; 9 positions agree with TRBD1. This CDR3 has 14 amino acids. From germline, CDR1 is LNHDA and CDR2 SQIVND (reference sequence). V shed 6 bases and J 10 bases; nucleotides not matched to a gene: 7. Here the CDR3 reads CASSRGQGGSPLHF. The CDR3 DNA is TGTGCCAGTAGCCGGGGACAGGGCGGGTCACCCCTCCACTTT.

The J gene is TRBJ1-3, the V gene TRBV7-8, with D tentatively TRBD1 (6 bases). Trimming removed 5 bases at V and 4 bases at J, with 21 bases between. This CDR3 region has 17 residues. Germline loops: CDR1 SGHVS, CDR2 FQNEAQ. The CDR3 DNA sequence: TGTGCCAGCAGCCAAAAGGACAGACCCGGGTGGGGAAACACCATATATTTT. Amino acids: CASSQKDRPGWGNTIYF.

The rearrangement links TRBV5-5 to TRBJ1-4; D not resolved. The germline V and J ends were trimmed by 1 base and 4 bases, with 11 bases remaining between them. The V gene's germline CDR1 is SGHKS and CDR2 YYEKEE (reference sequence). CDR3 size: 15 residues. The CDR3 DNA follows: TGTGCCAGCAGCTTGTCTCAGGTGCTTAATGAAAAACTGTTTTTT. It encodes CASSLSQVLNEKLFF.

The chain joins TRBV29-1 to TRBJ1-2; no clear D. Trimming took 3 bases from V and 8 from J, leaving 19 bases between them. The CDR3 sequence is 14 residues long. Germline V gene data show CDR1 as SQVTM and CDR2 as ANQGSEA. The CDR3 DNA reads TGCAGCGTTGAGTTGACGGGCCGGGCAGGAGGCTACACCTTC. It encodes CSVELTGRAGGYTF.

In DNA, the CDR3 is TGTGCCAGCAGCCAGGAATCCATGGGTCCTTACAATGAGCAGTTCTTC. Encoded protein: CASSQESMGPYNEQFF. The chain has TRBV9 and TRBJ2-1, with D hard to call. V was pared by 4 bases and J by 4 bases, with 18 bases between. This CDR3 has 16 amino acids. CDR1 and CDR2 from the germline V gene are SGDLS and YYNGEE. Combining the CDR3 with reference TRBV9 and TRBJ2-1 gives the whole variable domain DSGVTQTPKHLITATGQRVTLRCSPRSGDLSVYWYQQSLDQGLQFLIQYYNGEERAKGNILERFSAQQFPDLHSELNLSSLELGDSALYFCASSQESMGPYNEQFFGPGTRLTVL.

The chain carries TRBV10-3 and TRBJ2-3, with TRBD2 matching 7 bases. Germline lookup yields CDR1 ENHRY and CDR2 SYGVKD. The CDR3 runs 15 residues. Trimming at V came to 5 bases and at J to 4 bases, leaving 9 bases not matched to a gene. The CDR3 loop reads CAISLGGTNPDTQYF. CDR3 in DNA: TGTGCCATCAGTCTTGGCGGGACTAACCCAGATACGCAGTATTTT.

The V gene is TRBV11-2, the J gene TRBJ1-2, with D perhaps TRBD1 (5 bases). CDR1 and CDR2 (germline): SGHAT, FQNNGV. The CDR3 contains 15 residues. The V end was cut by 5 bases, the J end by 5 bases, with 18 bases between. The CDR3 DNA follows: TGTGCCAGCAGCCCCGGGACGCTGAAGACTTATGGCTACACCTTC. As protein: CASSPGTLKTYGYTF.

The V and J genes are TRBV5-1 and TRBJ1-2; maybe TRBD1 (5 bases). V dropped 0 bases and J dropped 4 bases, with 13 bases sitting between them. This CDR3 region has 15 residues. Per the germline V gene, CDR1 is SGHRS and CDR2 is YFSETQ. CDR3 sequence (DNA): TGCGCCAGCAGCTTGGAGGCGGGCCAGGGCTATGGCTACACCTTC. Translation: CASSLEAGQGYGYTF.

The chain is built from TRBV6-1 and TRBJ2-3, with D tentatively TRBD2 (5 bases). V was pared by 0 bases and J by 10 bases, with 11 bases between. The length of the CDR3 is 13 residues. The germline V gene encodes CDR1 MNHNS and CDR2 SASEGT. CDR3 sequence: CASSEARGLSQYF. As DNA, the CDR3 is TGTGCCAGCAGTGAAGCGCGAGGGCTATCGCAGTATTTT.

The chain combines TRBV10-3 with TRBJ2-7, with 9 bases aligning to TRBD1. J gave up 5 bases and V 6 bases, and 11 bases lay outside the gene matches. Germline V gene sequence: CDR1 ENHRY, CDR2 SYGVKD. The CDR3 is 15 amino acids. CDR3 in amino acids: CAIRDRYRGRDEQYF. In DNA, the CDR3 is TGTGCCATCAGGGACCGGTACAGGGGGCGGGACGAGCAGTACTTC.

The V call is TRBV10-3, the J call TRBJ1-2; the match to TRBD1 covers 7 bases. The CDR3 has 15 amino acids. The V segment lost 3 bases and the J segment 4 bases; nucleotides outside the gene matches: 8. Germline V gene data show CDR1 as ENHRY and CDR2 as SYGVKD. The CDR3 DNA reads TGTGCCATCAGTGAACAGGGGAGTACGGTCTATGGCTACACCTTC. It codes for CAISEQGSTVYGYTF.

The J gene is TRBJ1-3, the V gene TRBV7-3, with D possibly being TRBD1 (5 bases). Germline V gene lookup returns CDR1 SGHTA and CDR2 FQGTGA. Trimming took off 5 bases at V and 0 bases at J, with 20 bases between the two ends. The CDR3 consists of 18 residues. CDR3 sequence (DNA): TGTGCCAGCAGCCCAGGCGTCGGGACGGACTACTCTGGAAACACCATATATTTT. Translating gives CASSPGVGTDYSGNTIYF.

The table lists this clone with a count of one. As DNA, the CDR3 is TGTGCCAGCAGCTCACTAGCGTTGGGGGATACGCAGTATTTT. Protein sequence: CASSSLALGDTQYF. The gene calls are TRBV5-5 and TRBJ2-3, with 7 bases identical to TRBD2. V lost 3 bases and J lost 6; bases outside the gene matches: 7. Looked up from germline, CDR1 is SGHKS and CDR2 is YYEKEE (reference sequence). This CDR3 is 14 amino acids long.

The CDR3 reads CASSLPGQEGGYTF. CDR3 DNA: TGTGCCAGCAGCCTCCCGGGACAGGAGGGAGGCTACACCTTC. The chain employs TRBV6-1 and TRBJ1-2, with TRBD1 matching over 8 bases. J gave up 8 bases and V 6 bases, and 11 bases lay outside the gene matches. Germline-derived CDR1 and CDR2 are MNHNS and SASEGT. The CDR3 consists of 14 residues.

The chain has TRBV5-1 and TRBJ2-2; possible D gene TRBD1, 6 bases. CDR3 length: 12 residues. Germline values: CDR1 SGHRS, CDR2 YFSETQ. V was clipped by 4 bases and J by 7 bases, with 8 bases between them. The CDR3 protein is CASSIQGGELFF. The CDR3 DNA sequence: TGCGCCAGCAGCATACAGGGCGGGGAGCTGTTTTTT.

The chain couples TRBV11-2 to TRBJ2-7, with D uncertain. The CDR3 runs 12 residues. In germline, CDR1 is SGHAT, CDR2 FQNNGV. V gave up 5 bases and J gave up 4 bases, with 9 bases separating them. The CDR3 loop is CASSRKPYEQYF. The CDR3 DNA sequence: TGTGCCAGCAGCCGTAAACCTTACGAGCAGTACTTC.

The rearrangement links TRBV5-6 to TRBJ1-2; D is possibly TRBD1 (6 bases). The CDR3 spans 14 residues. Trimming left V 4 bases short and J 8 bases short, with 18 bases between. CDR1 SGHDT and CDR2 YYEEEE come from the germline V gene. CDR3 in DNA: TGTGCCAGCAGCCAACGGGACACGATTCGGGGCTACACCTTC. Translating it yields CASSQRDTIRGYTF.

The chain joins TRBV6-5 to TRBJ1-2; tentatively, D is TRBD1 (6 bases). Trimming pared 5 bases from V and 6 bases from J, leaving 16 bases between. The CDR3 has 14 amino acids. CDR1 and CDR2 (germline): MNHEY, SVGAGI. CDR3 sequence: CASSLSGTPNGYTF. The CDR3 nucleotides read TGTGCCAGCAGTCTGTCGGGGACACCCAATGGCTACACCTTC.

This sequence joins TRBV7-2 and TRBJ1-2, with 8 positions matching TRBD1. From germline, CDR1 is SGHTA and CDR2 FQGNSA. The CDR3 loop spans 15 amino acids. The junction had 8 bases not matched to a gene; V was cut back by 5 bases and J by 3 bases. CDR3 in DNA: TGTGCCAGCAGCACAATTGGACAGGGCGACTATGGCTACACCTTC. This gives the protein CASSTIGQGDYGYTF.

This sequence joins TRBV30 and TRBJ1-5, with 7 bases aligning to TRBD1. Germline V gives CDR1 GTSNPN, CDR2 SVGIG (reference sequence). Trimming took 2 bases from V and 5 from J; bases not matched to a gene: 9. This CDR3 is built from 15 residues. The CDR3: CAWSKIQGIHQPQHF. The CDR3, as DNA: TGTGCCTGGAGTAAAATACAGGGGATTCATCAGCCCCAGCATTTT.

This chain links TRBV4-1 with TRBJ2-3; no definite D call. CDR3 length: 14 amino acids. V was pared by 3 bases and J by 6 bases, with 13 bases between. Germline CDR1 is MGHRA and CDR2 is YSYEKL. Written as DNA, the CDR3 is TGCGCCAGCAGCCAGTGGACGGGTCGGGATACGCAGTATTTT. Residues: CASSQWTGRDTQYF.

CDR3 sequence (DNA): TGTGCCAGCAGCCTTAGGGGGGGGAAGAACACTGAAGCTTTCTTT. Encoded protein: CASSLRGGKNTEAFF. The rearrangement links TRBV5-4 to TRBJ1-1, with D tentatively TRBD1 (6 bases). The ends were cut back, 4 bases at V and 1 base at J, with 14 bases in the middle. Per the germline V gene, CDR1 is SGHNT and CDR2 is YYREEE (reference sequence). The CDR3 sequence is 15 residues long.

The rearrangement joins TRBV7-7 to TRBJ2-2; 7 nucleotides align to TRBD1. Germline trimming cut 5 bases from V and 0 bases from J; bases unmatched to any gene: 9. Germline V gene data show CDR1 as SSHAT and CDR2 as FNYEAQ (reference sequence). The CDR3 loop spans 17 amino acids. This CDR3 is CASSLRQGATNTGELFF. DNA for the CDR3: TGTGCCAGCAGCCTAAGACAGGGCGCCACGAACACCGGGGAGCTGTTTTTT.

This chain connects TRBV5-1 to TRBJ2-1, with 9 bases that match TRBD1. The CDR3 extends over 16 amino acids. V dropped 4 bases and J dropped 2; count of bases not matched to a gene: 7. Germline V lookup: CDR1 SGHRS, CDR2 YFSETQ. The CDR3 region has the DNA TGCGCCAGCAGCACAAGACAGGGGGGAACCTACAATGAGCAGTTCTTC. Translated: CASSTRQGGTYNEQFF.

This clone was seen only once. V and J are TRBV5-1 and TRBJ2-7, with a tentative D call TRBD1 (6 bases). Between the trimmed V and J ends, which lost 0 bases and 2 bases, there was a span of 15 bases. The CDR3 consists of 16 residues. The germline V gene has CDR1 SGHRS and CDR2 YFSETQ. CDR3 in amino acids: CASSLDGTTGAYEQYF. Written as DNA, the CDR3 is TGCGCCAGCAGCTTGGATGGGACGACAGGTGCCTACGAGCAGTACTTC. The complete variable domain, with remaining parts taken from reference TRBV5-1 and TRBJ2-7, reads KAGVTQTPRYLIKTRGQQVTLSCSPISGHRSVSWYQQTPGQGLQFLFEYFSETQRNKGNFPGRFSGRQFSNSRSEMNVSTLELGDSALYLCASSLDGTTGAYEQYFGPGTRLTVT.